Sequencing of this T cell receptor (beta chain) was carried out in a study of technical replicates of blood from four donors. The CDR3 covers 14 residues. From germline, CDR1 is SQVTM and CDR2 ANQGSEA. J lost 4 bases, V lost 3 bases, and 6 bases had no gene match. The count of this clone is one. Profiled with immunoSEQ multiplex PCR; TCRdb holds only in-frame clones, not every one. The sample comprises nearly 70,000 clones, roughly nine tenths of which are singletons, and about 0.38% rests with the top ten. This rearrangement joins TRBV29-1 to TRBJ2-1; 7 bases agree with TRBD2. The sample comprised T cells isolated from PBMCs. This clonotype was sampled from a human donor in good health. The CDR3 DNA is TGCAGCGTTGAGGGGAGGGTAGATTACAATGAGCAGTTCTTC. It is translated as CSVEGRVDYNEQFF.